The entry that follows covers one TCR beta chain sequence. The sample originates from a study of blood T cell repertoires in COVID-19. Turning to the study itself: Collection of acute and convalescent COVID-19 samples took place in the United States, Italy and Spain. The analysed material was cDNA or gDNA that came from T cells, B-cell-depleted T cells, or PBMCs.

Authors' analysis steps: For nucleated cells, counts were estimated from reference gene primer amplification. Profiled with immunoSEQ multiplex PCR; TCRdb holds only in-frame clones, not every one. V and J calls and clone size are as listed in that table; D and trimming were resolved from the DNA. This sample has about 240,000 clones; roughly 90% occur once, and the top ten carry around 7.2%. Germline CDR1 MGHRA, CDR2 YSYEKL. The length of the CDR3 is 17 residues. Trimming removed 2 bases at V and 2 bases at J, with 15 bases between. Sequenced material: peripheral blood. This TCR was sampled from a man aged 60 to 69 who had recovered from COVID-19. The genes are TRBV4-1 and TRBJ1-4, with D perhaps matching TRBD1 (6 bases). The CDR3: CASSQYRVGSTNEKLFF. The CDR3 bases are TGCGCCAGCAGCCAATACAGGGTGGGATCGACTAATGAAAAACTGTTTTTT.